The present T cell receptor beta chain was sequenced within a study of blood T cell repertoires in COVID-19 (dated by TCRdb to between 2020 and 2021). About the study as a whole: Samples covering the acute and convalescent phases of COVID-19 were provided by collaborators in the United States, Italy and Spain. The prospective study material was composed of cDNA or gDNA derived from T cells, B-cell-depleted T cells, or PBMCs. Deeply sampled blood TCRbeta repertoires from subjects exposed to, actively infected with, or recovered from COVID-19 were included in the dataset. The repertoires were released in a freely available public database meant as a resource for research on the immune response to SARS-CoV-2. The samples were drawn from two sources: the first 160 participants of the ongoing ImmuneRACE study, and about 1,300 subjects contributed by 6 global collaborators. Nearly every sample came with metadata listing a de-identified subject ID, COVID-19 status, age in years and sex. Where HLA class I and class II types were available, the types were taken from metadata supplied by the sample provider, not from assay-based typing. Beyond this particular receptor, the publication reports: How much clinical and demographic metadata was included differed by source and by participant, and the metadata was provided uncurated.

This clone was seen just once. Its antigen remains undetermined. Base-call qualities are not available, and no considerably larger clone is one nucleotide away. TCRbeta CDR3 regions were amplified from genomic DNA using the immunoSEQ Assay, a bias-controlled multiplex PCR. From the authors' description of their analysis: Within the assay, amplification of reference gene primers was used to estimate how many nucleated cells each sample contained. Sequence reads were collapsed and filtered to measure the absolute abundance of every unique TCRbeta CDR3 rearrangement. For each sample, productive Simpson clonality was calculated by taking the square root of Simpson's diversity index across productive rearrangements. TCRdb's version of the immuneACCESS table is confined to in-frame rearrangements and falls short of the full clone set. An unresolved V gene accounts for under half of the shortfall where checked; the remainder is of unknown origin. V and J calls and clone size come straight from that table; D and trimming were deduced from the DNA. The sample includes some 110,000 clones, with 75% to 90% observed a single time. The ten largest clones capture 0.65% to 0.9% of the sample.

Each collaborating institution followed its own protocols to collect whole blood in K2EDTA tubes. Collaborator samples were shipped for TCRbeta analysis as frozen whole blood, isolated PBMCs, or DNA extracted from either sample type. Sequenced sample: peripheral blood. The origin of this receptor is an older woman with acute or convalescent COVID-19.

The bases are TGTGCCAGTAGCCGCGACAGGAACACCGGGGAGCTGTTTTTT. It translates as CASSRDRNTGELFF. Recombination joined TRBV19 with TRBJ2-2; the D gene is perhaps TRBD1, from 5 matching bases. V sheds 6 bases and J sheds 1 base, leaving 9 bases between their ends. Reading the germline V gene (reference sequence) gives CDR1 LNHDA and CDR2 SQIVND. Taken from cysteine to phenylalanine, the CDR3 has 14 residues. This entry keeps only the CDR3 DNA: 42 bases, framed from base 1. With all but the CDR3 taken from the reference TRBV19 and TRBJ2-2 genes, the full variable domain is: DGGITQSPKYLFRKEGQNVTLSCEQNLNHDAMYWYRQDPGQGLRLIYYSQIVNDFQKGDIAEGYSVSREKKESFPLTVTSAQKNPTAFYLCASSRDRNTGELFFGEGSRLTVL.